This T cell receptor (beta chain) was obtained from a study of radiotherapy plus CTLA-4 blockade in lung cancer. Germline assignment: CDR1 MRHNA and CDR2 SNTAGT. This CDR3 is 15 amino acids long. The V and J ends lost 6 bases and 9 bases, in that order; junction bases with no gene match: 7. Clones were read by immunoSEQ multiplex PCR, and TCRdb kept only the in-frame ones, dropping some. The table lists about 85,000 clones, 75% to 90% of them singletons. The sample was peripheral blood, taken from a patient treated with radiotherapy plus ipilimumab. The V gene is TRBV6-4, the J gene TRBJ2-1, with TRBD2 matching over 14 bases. The TCR comes from a human donor with non-small cell lung cancer who had a partial response to radiotherapy plus ipilimumab. CDR3 sequence (DNA): TGTGCCAGCAGCTCGACTAGCGGGAGGGCCGTTGAGCAGTTCTTC. It specifies CASSSTSGRAVEQFF.